This entry features one TCR beta chain sequence. Its antigen is as yet unknown. This sample stems from a study of OX40 agonist ivuxolimab in advanced cancers. Study results and limitations: On average, CD8+ T cells had more expanded clones than CD4+.

The assay was immunoSEQ multiplex PCR, and TCRdb's table has in-frame clones only and misses some. The sample includes 60,000 to 90,000 clones, 86% of them seen just once. The CDR3 is 14 residues long. CDR1 is MNHNY, CDR2 SVGAGI, per germline (reference sequence). With 1 base removed from V and 8 bases from J, the gap between germline ends came to 11 bases. The chain couples TRBV6-6 to TRBJ1-4; D might be TRBD1 (5 bases). The TCR originated in an adult with an advanced solid tumor such as melanoma, head and neck, liver or kidney cancer. Sequenced here: CD4+ or CD8+ T cells sorted from blood, sampled in a trial of the OX40 agonist ivuxolimab. The CDR3: CASSYWGTREKLFF. CDR3 coding DNA: TGTGCCAGCAGTTACTGGGGGACGAGGGAAAAACTGTTTTTT.